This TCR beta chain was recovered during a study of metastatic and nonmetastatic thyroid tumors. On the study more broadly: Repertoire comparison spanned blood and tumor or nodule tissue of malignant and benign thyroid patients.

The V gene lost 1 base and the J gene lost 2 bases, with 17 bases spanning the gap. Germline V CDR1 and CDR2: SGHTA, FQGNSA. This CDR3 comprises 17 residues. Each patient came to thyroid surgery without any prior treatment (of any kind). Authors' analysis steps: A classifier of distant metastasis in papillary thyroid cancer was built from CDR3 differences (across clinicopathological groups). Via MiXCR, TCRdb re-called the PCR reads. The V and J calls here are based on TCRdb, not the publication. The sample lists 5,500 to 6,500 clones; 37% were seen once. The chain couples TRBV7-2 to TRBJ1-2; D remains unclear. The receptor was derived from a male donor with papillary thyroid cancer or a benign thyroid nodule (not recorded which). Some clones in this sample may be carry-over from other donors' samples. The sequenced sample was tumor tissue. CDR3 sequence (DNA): TGTGCCAGCAGCTTAGGCTATCGCACTACCAAAAACTATGGCTACACCTTC. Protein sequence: CASSLGYRTTKNYGYTF.